Shown below are 26 T cell receptor beta chains from a single sample sequenced in a study of shared clonotypes between healthy human individuals. Clones were read by immunoSEQ multiplex PCR, and TCRdb kept only the in-frame ones, dropping some. The repertoire includes some 2.1 million clones, 95% of them detected once, and 0.1% to 0.15% sits in the top ten. Input material: naive CD4+ T cells sorted from blood. Regarding subset: CD45RA+ positively selected. The receptors were sampled from a man aged 18 to 30 in good health.

The CDR3 DNA reads as TGTGCCAGCAGCTTAGCTAGCACAACCCAACGGGAAGAGCAGTACTTC. It is translated as CASSLASTTQREEQYF. V usage is TRBV7-2 and J usage is TRBJ2-7, with D possibly TRBD2 on 5 matching bases. Looked up from germline, CDR1 is SGHTA and CDR2 is FQGNSA. This CDR3 comprises 16 residues. Trimming shortened V by 0 bases and J by 7 bases, and 19 bases separated the two germline ends.

The CDR3 spells CASSDPGRLNEKLFF. The CDR3, as DNA: TGTGCCAGCAGTGACCCCGGGAGACTTAATGAAAAACTGTTTTTT. This sequence joins TRBV25-1 and TRBJ1-4; D gene ambiguous. The V and J ends lost 3 bases and 4 bases respectively, with 12 bases between them. This CDR3 is built from 15 residues. CDR1 MGHDK and CDR2 SYGVNS come from the germline V gene.

This chain joins TRBV5-1 and TRBJ2-2; D might be TRBD1 (5 bases). The CDR3 runs to 14 residues. V lost 4 bases and J 6 bases, leaving 13 bases between the germline ends. CDR1 is SGHRS and CDR2 is YFSETQ in the germline V gene. The CDR3 DNA reads as TGCGCCAGCAGCAAGGACATTAAGGCCGGGGAGCTGTTTTTT. Protein: CASSKDIKAGELFF.

The rearrangement links TRBV7-2 to TRBJ2-2; D remains unclear. V was clipped by 5 bases and J by 6 bases, with 13 bases between them. This CDR3 has 14 residues. Germline lookup yields CDR1 SGHTA and CDR2 FQGNSA. DNA of the CDR3: TGTGCCAGCAGCCCCCGATTAACTCCCGGGGAGCTGTTTTTT. Translating it yields CASSPRLTPGELFF. Variable domain in full (rest from reference TRBV7-2 and TRBJ2-2): GAGVSQSPSNKVTEKGKDVELRCDPISGHTALYWYRQSLGQGLEFLIYFQGNSAPDKSGLPSDRFSAERTGGSVSTLTIQRTQQEDSAVYLCASSPRLTPGELFFGEGSRLTVL.

This clone is a singleton in its sample. The chain employs TRBV30 and TRBJ1-1, with TRBD1 matching over 7 bases. The CDR3 has 15 residues. After removal of 1 base from V and 6 bases from J, the junction contained 11 bases not matched to a gene. Germline loops: CDR1 GTSNPN, CDR2 SVGIG (reference sequence). In nucleotides, the CDR3 is TGTGCCTGGAGTGCCGATTACAGGGGCAGCGCTGAAGCTTTCTTT. It codes for CAWSADYRGSAEAFF.

The V call is TRBV11-2, the J call TRBJ2-7; TRBD1 is a possible D gene (6 bases). CDR3 size: 15 residues. Deletions cut 4 bases from V and 4 bases from J, with 17 bases between. Per the germline V gene, CDR1 is SGHAT and CDR2 is FQNNGV. CDR3 protein: CASSSNREVGYEQYF. DNA for the CDR3: TGTGCCAGCAGCTCGAACAGGGAAGTCGGGTACGAGCAGTACTTC.

The chain uses TRBV2 and TRBJ2-7, with TRBD1 matching 7 bases. In germline, CDR1 is SNHLY, CDR2 FYNNEI. The J segment lost 3 bases and the V segment lost 5 bases, leaving 7 bases of the junction unmatched. The CDR3 extends over 14 amino acids. The CDR3 region has the DNA TGTGCCAGCAGTTCCTCGGGGACAGTCTACGAGCAGTACTTC. Its translation: CASSSSGTVYEQYF.

A word on this clone: An end of the junction does not agree with germline; a read error may underlie this. This sequence joins TRBV6-5 and TRBJ1-1; maybe TRBD1 (6 bases). CDR3 size: 14 residues. In germline, CDR1 is MNHEY, CDR2 SVGAGI. The CDR3 region is CASSATDRNPEAFF. DNA of the CDR3: TGTGCCAGCAGTGCCACAGACAGGAACCCTGAAGCTTTCTTT.

V is TRBV27 and J is TRBJ1-5; D is perhaps TRBD1 (6 bases). The CDR3 is 16 residues long. Germline V CDR1 and CDR2: MNHEY, SMNVEV (reference sequence). Deletions cut 1 base from V and 2 bases from J, with 12 bases between. This chain's CDR3 is CASSLLARGGNQPQHF. For the CDR3, the DNA is TGTGCCAGCAGTTTATTAGCCAGGGGCGGCAATCAGCCCCAGCATTTT.

For this clone: Other DNA sequences from this sample encode an identical CDR3 as well. The chain uses TRBV7-9 and TRBJ2-3; D not resolved. Between the trimmed V and J ends, which lost 5 bases and 4 bases, there was a span of 7 bases. The CDR3 spans 12 residues. Looked up from germline, CDR1 is SEHNR and CDR2 is FQNEAQ (reference sequence). CDR3 nucleotides: TGTGCCAGCAGCCTAGATTCAGATACGCAGTATTTT. It specifies CASSLDSDTQYF. Drawing the rest from reference TRBV7-9 and TRBJ2-3, the complete variable domain is DTGVSQNPRHKITKRGQNVTFRCDPISEHNRLYWYRQTLGQGPEFLTYFQNEAQLEKSRLLSDRFSAERPKGSFSTLEIQRTEQGDSAMYLCASSLDSDTQYFGPGTRLTVL.

This chain joins TRBV19 and TRBJ2-7, with 9 bases matching TRBD2. With 3 bases clipped from V and 0 bases from J, the junction kept 0 bases outside the gene matches. Germline CDR1 LNHDA, CDR2 SQIVND (reference sequence). The CDR3 is 14 amino acids. The CDR3 region is CASSMREGSYEQYF. In nucleotides, the CDR3 is TGTGCCAGTAGTATGCGGGAGGGCTCCTACGAGCAGTACTTC.

The chain recombines TRBV4-1 with TRBJ1-2, with TRBD1 matching over 7 bases. V trimming: 3 bases; J trimming: 1 base; junction bases outside the gene matches: 2. Germline-derived CDR1 and CDR2 are MGHRA and YSYEKL. The CDR3 totals 14 residues. The chain's CDR3 is CASSHGDSNYGYTF. CDR3 DNA sequence: TGCGCCAGCAGCCATGGGGACAGTAACTATGGCTACACCTTC.

This chain joins TRBV4-3 and TRBJ2-7; 8 positions match TRBD2. The CDR3 contains 17 residues. Germline lookup yields CDR1 LGHNA and CDR2 YSLEER. V was pared by 1 base and J by 6 bases, with 14 bases of the junction left unmatched. The CDR3 region is CASSQGTPSSGRPEQYF. DNA of the CDR3: TGCGCCAGCAGCCAAGGAACCCCCTCCAGCGGGAGACCCGAGCAGTACTTC.

The CDR3 bases are TGTGCCAGCCTGAGGCTAGCCCAGGGCGAGCAGTACTTC. Its translation is CASLRLAQGEQYF. This chain uses TRBV6-6 with TRBJ2-7; D tentatively reads TRBD1 or TRBD2 (5 bases each). The CDR3 length is 13 residues. Trimming cost V 8 bases and J 6 bases, with 17 bases left between them. The germline gives CDR1 MNHNY, CDR2 SVGAGI (reference sequence).

As concerns this clone: The same CDR3 arises from other DNA sequences in this sample as well. The V gene is TRBV6-5, the J gene TRBJ2-7; 8 bases are a match to TRBD1. The V and J ends lost 1 base and 2 bases, in that order; junction bases with no gene match: 4. The germline gives CDR1 MNHEY, CDR2 SVGAGI. The CDR3 has 15 residues. CDR3 protein: CASSYLGTGAYEQYF. The CDR3 DNA reads TGTGCCAGCAGTTACTTAGGGACAGGAGCCTACGAGCAGTACTTC.

This clone has a single count. V is TRBV18 and J is TRBJ1-5, with TRBD1 identical over 7 bases. Germline V lookup: CDR1 KGHSH, CDR2 LQKENI. This CDR3 comprises 15 residues. After removal of 5 bases from V and 1 base from J, the junction contained 5 bases not matched to a gene. CDR3 amino acids: CASSSGGESNQPQHF. The CDR3 DNA reads as TGTGCCAGCTCATCAGGGGGTGAGAGCAATCAGCCCCAGCATTTT.

J is TRBJ1-1 and V is TRBV7-9; D perhaps matches TRBD1 (5 bases). V was trimmed by 1 base and J by 1 base, leaving 10 bases between them. Germline V gene sequence: CDR1 SEHNR, CDR2 FQNEAQ (reference sequence). The CDR3 contains 15 residues. For the CDR3, the DNA is TGTGCCAGCAGCTTAGTGGGGACGGGGAACACTGAAGCTTTCTTT. It codes for CASSLVGTGNTEAFF. The whole variable domain, remainder taken from reference TRBV7-9 and TRBJ1-1, is DTGVSQNPRHKITKRGQNVTFRCDPISEHNRLYWYRQTLGQGPEFLTYFQNEAQLEKSRLLSDRFSAERPKGSFSTLEIQRTEQGDSAMYLCASSLVGTGNTEAFFGQGTRLTVV.

The chain joins TRBV28 to TRBJ1-5; D uncertain. Looked up from germline, CDR1 is MDHEN and CDR2 is SYDVKM. The CDR3 has 14 residues. Trimming shortened V by 2 bases and J by 5 bases, and 10 bases separated the two germline ends. The CDR3 is CASSLEEWDQPQHF. Here the CDR3 DNA reads TGTGCCAGCAGTTTAGAGGAGTGGGATCAGCCCCAGCATTTT. The whole variable domain, remainder taken from reference TRBV28 and TRBJ1-5, is DVKVTQSSRYLVKRTGEKVFLECVQDMDHENMFWYRQDPGLGLRLIYFSYDVKMKEKGDIPEGYSVSREKKERFSLILESASTNQTSMYLCASSLEEWDQPQHFGDGTRLSIL.

The chain employs TRBV30 and TRBJ1-5; 7 positions match TRBD1. In germline, CDR1 is GTSNPN, CDR2 SVGIG (reference sequence). The CDR3 is 14 amino acids. V dropped 6 bases and J dropped 0; count of bases not matched to a gene: 5. DNA for the CDR3: TGTGCCTGCGGGGACAGTTTTAGCAATCAGCCCCAGCATTTT. It specifies CACGDSFSNQPQHF.

To note about this clone: Other DNA sequences of this sample code for an identical CDR3. V usage is TRBV18 and J usage is TRBJ1-2, with D unresolved. The length of the CDR3 is 14 residues. The germline CDR1 and CDR2 sequences are KGHSH and LQKENI. The V gene lost 2 bases and the J gene lost 2 bases, with 9 bases spanning the gap. CDR3 region: CASSPGRGNYGYTF. DNA of the CDR3: TGTGCCAGCTCACCAGGGCGGGGAAACTATGGCTACACCTTC.

The J gene is TRBJ1-5, the V gene TRBV5-1; no reliable D call. Germline CDR1 and CDR2: SGHRS and YFSETQ. V lost 3 bases to trimming and J lost 0 bases, with 7 bases between them. The CDR3 sequence is 14 residues long. CDR3 residues: CASSSDGSNQPQHF. CDR3 bases: TGCGCCAGCAGCTCGGACGGTAGCAATCAGCCCCAGCATTTT. Full variable domain (rest looked up from reference TRBV5-1 and TRBJ1-5): KAGVTQTPRYLIKTRGQQVTLSCSPISGHRSVSWYQQTPGQGLQFLFEYFSETQRNKGNFPGRFSGRQFSNSRSEMNVSTLELGDSALYLCASSSDGSNQPQHFGDGTRLSIL.

CDR3 sequence (DNA): TGTGCCAGCAGGGGAGACAGGCCCTCCTACGAGCAGTACTTC. The encoded protein is CASRGDRPSYEQYF. The chain couples TRBV28 to TRBJ2-7, with D possibly TRBD1 on 6 matching bases. CDR1 and CDR2 from the germline V gene are MDHEN and SYDVKM. The CDR3 is 14 residues long. Trimming took off 6 bases at V and 0 bases at J, with 12 bases between the two ends.

The chain couples TRBV10-3 to TRBJ1-1, with D possibly being TRBD1 (6 bases). The CDR3 sequence is 13 residues long. The V gene lost 6 bases and the J gene lost 6 bases, with 14 bases spanning the gap. CDR1 ENHRY and CDR2 SYGVKD come from the germline V gene. CDR3 residues: CAIRGGQIAEAFF. The CDR3 nucleotides are TGTGCCATCAGGGGAGGACAGATCGCTGAAGCTTTCTTT.

The chain employs TRBV5-1 and TRBJ2-1; the match to TRBD2 covers 10 bases. V was pared by 0 bases and J by 7 bases, with 22 bases of the junction left unmatched. This CDR3 is 21 amino acids long. The germline V gene encodes CDR1 SGHRS and CDR2 YFSETQ. In DNA, the CDR3 is TGCGCCAGCAGCTTGGCCGGCCAGCGGGAGGGCGTCAAAGAAAGGTGGAATGAGCAGTTCTTC. Translating gives CASSLAGQREGVKERWNEQFF. Full variable domain (missing parts from reference TRBV5-1 and TRBJ2-1): KAGVTQTPRYLIKTRGQQVTLSCSPISGHRSVSWYQQTPGQGLQFLFEYFSETQRNKGNFPGRFSGRQFSNSRSEMNVSTLELGDSALYLCASSLAGQREGVKERWNEQFFGPGTRLTVL.

Of note for this clone: This same CDR3 is encoded by further DNA sequences in the sample. The CDR3 sequence: CASSTGNYEQYF. The CDR3 DNA follows: TGTGCCAGCAGTACAGGGAACTACGAGCAGTACTTC. This chain links TRBV6-6 with TRBJ2-7, with D possibly matching TRBD1 (6 bases). Trimming took off 5 bases at V and 3 bases at J, with 8 bases between the two ends. The CDR3 extends over 12 amino acids. Germline V lookup: CDR1 MNHNY, CDR2 SVGAGI (reference sequence).

This chain joins TRBV5-1 and TRBJ2-5; tentatively, D is TRBD2 (5 bases). CDR3 length: 18 amino acids. Trimming left V 2 bases short and J 1 base short, with 21 bases between. Germline V gives CDR1 SGHRS, CDR2 YFSETQ. The CDR3 sequence: CASSFPILILGRQETQYF. DNA of the CDR3: TGCGCCAGCAGCTTTCCCATCCTTATACTAGGCCGCCAAGAGACCCAGTACTTC.